Sequencing of this T cell receptor beta chain was carried out in a study of cytomegalovirus exposure and HLA in healthy donors. This CDR3 contains 15 residues. Looked up from germline, CDR1 is LNHDA and CDR2 is SQIVND (reference sequence). V dropped 6 bases and J dropped 4; count of bases not matched to a gene: 4. It was with 60 Vbeta and 13 Jbeta primers that the PCR ran. Sequencing was performed with immunoSEQ multiplex PCR; in TCRdb, only in-frame clones are kept and a portion is missing. There are around 76,000 clones in the sample; approximately 81% occur only once, and around 8.9% lies in the top ten.

This rearrangement joins TRBV19 to TRBJ1-4; 11 nucleotides align to TRBD1. The sample taken for sequencing was PBMCs. The clonotype comes from a woman in her forties in good health and CMV-seropositive. The CDR3 sequence is CASRGQGAGNEKLFF. Here the CDR3 DNA reads TGTGCCAGTAGAGGACAGGGGGCTGGTAATGAAAAACTGTTTTTT.